The entry below gives a single TCR beta chain sequence along with its context. Its antigen is currently unknown. One end of the junction is discordant with germline, which a read error may explain. The data derive from a study of molecular identifiers for immune sequencing clone quantification. Listed TCR primers and previously described methods were used for bulk TCR libraries. Each CDR3 protein gets one entry after TCRdb re-called the PCR reads with MiXCR. The sample lists hundreds of thousands of distinct CDR3 sequences, less than 20% occurring once. For naive CD8 T cells, sorting used the CD8+CD4-CCR7+CD45RA+ phenotype. General study results and limits: The study found clones above 20 RNA copies held over 98% of effector molecules and under 1% in naive cells. Underestimation of highly expanded clone sizes could arise where identical TCR molecules share a barcode.

Sequencing used naive CD8+ T cells from blood, with Jurkat cell RNA spiked in. Described subset: FACS-sorted CD8+CD4-CCR7+CD45RA+ naive T cells. This TCR derives from a human donor in good health. Some libraries in this study had Jurkat cell RNA spiked in.

In DNA, the CDR3 is TGTGCCAGCGGCTTAACTTCCTACGAGCAGTACTTC. This gives the protein CASGLTSYEQYF. The chain uses TRBV7-9 and TRBJ2-7; D is unclear. The V gene's germline CDR1 is SEHNR and CDR2 FQNEAQ (reference sequence). The CDR3 is 12 residues long.